Sequencing of this T cell receptor beta chain was carried out in a study of blood T cell repertoires in COVID-19. Study-wide context: Whether acute or convalescent, the COVID-19 samples came from the United States, Italy and Spain. PBMCs, B-cell-depleted T cells, or T cells provided the cDNA or gDNA that made up the material.

The CDR3 spans 17 residues. Germline values: CDR1 SGHAT, CDR2 FQNNGV. Germline trimming cut 0 bases from V and 0 bases from J; bases unmatched to any gene: 4. How the authors handled the data: Amplification of reference gene primers was used by the study to estimate nucleated cell counts. Libraries were prepared by immunoSEQ multiplex PCR; TCRdb keeps only in-frame clonotypes and omits some of them. Clone size and V and J calls were adopted from that table, with D and trimming inferred from the DNA. Of over 150,000 clones listed, approximately 86% are singletons. In Seattle, patients joined the study during active infection and were tracked longitudinally.

This sequence originates from an elderly woman with COVID-19, enrolled during active disease. Sequencing input: peripheral blood. This chain links TRBV11-2 with TRBJ2-2; 7 nucleotides align to TRBD1. The DNA of the CDR3 is TGTGCCAGCAGCTTAGAACAGGGGCGGTCGAACACCGGGGAGCTGTTTTTT. This codes for CASSLEQGRSNTGELFF. The variable domain in full, with the rest retrieved from reference TRBV11-2 and TRBJ2-2, is EAGVAQSPRYKIIEKRQSVAFWCNPISGHATLYWYQQILGQGPKLLIQFQNNGVVDDSQLPKDRFSAERLKGVDSTLKIQPAKLEDSAVYLCASSLEQGRSNTGELFFGEGSRLTVL.